The entry that follows covers one TCR beta chain sequence. TCRdb's table, derived via immunoSEQ multiplex PCR, lists solely in-frame clones and lacks some. The sample includes about 190,000 clones, around 80% of them seen just once. The data are from a study of blood T cell repertoires in COVID-19. Study at large: PBMCs, B-cell-depleted T cells, or T cells provided the cDNA or gDNA that made up the material.

The receptor comes from a man aged 60-69 years with acute or convalescent COVID-19. The source material was peripheral blood.

Here the CDR3 DNA reads TGTGCCAGCAGTTTAATAGGCGGAAACACTGAAGCTTTCTTT. Translation: CASSLIGGNTEAFF. The gene calls are TRBV28 and TRBJ1-1; D unclear. The CDR3 contains 14 residues. Germline CDR1 reads MDHEN; CDR2 reads SYDVKM. Trimming shortened V by 2 bases and J by 2 bases, and 9 bases separated the two germline ends.